This T cell receptor (beta chain) was obtained from a study of beta chain features in type 1 diabetes. Broader study findings: For type 1 diabetes patients, VDJ junctions showed fewer insertions and more deletions. Patients' naive, central memory and Treg TCRB repertoires seemed closer to one another than those of healthy donors. All four CD4+ subsets of Type 1 diabetes patients contained TCRB CDR3s that were moderately but significantly shorter.

The CDR3 sequence is 17 residues long. The V and J ends lost 7 bases and 3 bases, in that order; junction bases with no gene match: 14. CDR1 is SQVTM, CDR2 ANQGSEA, per germline. Regarding this clone: Its target is not known.

Expressed TCRB transcripts got sequenced, as all isolated RNA was reverse transcribed. Libraries were prepared by immunoSEQ multiplex PCR; TCRdb keeps only in-frame clonotypes and omits some of them. In the table there are roughly 730,000 clones, around 15% of which are singletons. The single heparinised draw taken from each donor contained roughly 100 mL of blood on average. CD4+ cells of the naive, central memory, regulatory and stem cell-like memory types were sorted via CD45RO/CCR7/CD25/CD127/CD95/CD27. Sequenced sample: naive CD4+ T cells from blood. This TCR was recovered from a man between 18 and 35 years old with type 1 diabetes. The rearrangement uses TRBV29-1 and TRBJ2-3; 12 nucleotides match TRBD2. CDR3 bases: TGCAGCGCGGGGAGGCTCCTAGCGGGGGGGGCGACAGATACGCAGTATTTT. It yields the protein CSAGRLLAGGATDTQYF.